This T cell receptor beta chain originates from a study of shared clonotypes between healthy human individuals. Germline V gene data show CDR1 as SQVTM and CDR2 as ANQGSEA. The CDR3 length is 13 residues. Measured with immunoSEQ multiplex PCR; TCRdb has only the in-frame clones, and not every one. The table includes about half a million clones, 60% to 80% detected once. The clonotype comes from a woman between 35 and 50 years old in good health. Some clones in this sample may be carry-over from other donors' samples. The sequencing input was PBMCs. This chain joins TRBV29-1 and TRBJ2-5; TRBD2 matches at 10 bases. The last part of the DNA fits TRBJ2-7 better; the J call may be wrong. CDR3: CSVASGLATEQYF. The CDR3 DNA is TGCAGCGTTGCATCGGGACTAGCGACCGAGCAGTACTTC.